Following are 5 T cell receptor beta chains from one sample sequenced in a study of vaccination effects on CD4 cells after COVID-19. Which antigens these TCRs recognize remains unknown. Sequencing in the ViraFEST assay came after antigen-specific CD4+ T cells had been expanded with viral peptide pools, which were used to stimulate PBMC. Having been cultured for about 10 days, the cells underwent CD4+ T cell isolation. All participants had two doses of either the BNT162b2 or mRNA-1273 vaccine. Clones were read by immunoSEQ multiplex PCR, and TCRdb kept only the in-frame ones, dropping some. The data contain some 50,000 clones, under 85% of them singletons. Sequencing was performed on CD4+ T cells from PBMCs cultured with HCoV-OC43 spike peptides, taken after COVID-19 vaccination. Specified subset: HCoV-OC43 spike overlapping peptide pool stimulation. Receptor source: a human donor who received a COVID-19 vaccine.

The genes are TRBV12-3 or TRBV12-4 and TRBJ1-3; D not resolved. CDR3 length: 12 amino acids. Deletions cut 1 base from V and 3 bases from J, with 1 base between. The CDR3 loop is CASSLGGNTIYF. The DNA of the CDR3 is TGTGCCAGCAGTTTAGGTGGAAACACCATATATTTT.

This clone showed up just once. V gene TRBV6-5 combines with J gene TRBJ1-6, with D tentatively TRBD1 (6 bases). Deletions cut 6 bases from V and 8 bases from J, with 14 bases between. Germline V gene data show CDR1 as MNHEY and CDR2 as SVGAGI. CDR3 length: 14 residues. CDR3 protein: CASSSTGIDSPLHF. In DNA form, the CDR3 reads TGTGCCAGCAGCTCAACAGGGATCGATTCACCCCTCCACTTT.

Worth noting for this clone: This sample also contains other DNA sequences that code for the same CDR3. The genes are TRBV5-4 and TRBJ2-3; 9 bases are shared with TRBD1. CDR3 length: 15 amino acids. Trimming removed 4 bases from V and 0 bases from J; junction bases left unmatched: 3. Germline CDR1 SGHNT, CDR2 YYREEE (reference sequence). CDR3 sequence: CASSLGQGSTDTQYF. The CDR3 bases are TGTGCCAGCAGCCTGGGACAGGGAAGCACAGATACGCAGTATTTT.

This clone came up a few times. This chain joins TRBV19 and TRBJ2-7; 7 nucleotides match TRBD1. In germline, CDR1 is LNHDA, CDR2 SQIVND (reference sequence). J gave up 4 bases and V 1 base, and 4 bases lay outside the gene matches. There are 14 residues in the CDR3. The CDR3 bases are TGTGCCAGTAGTATAGCCCCGACAGGGTACGAGCAGTACTTC. It yields the protein CASSIAPTGYEQYF. The full variable domain, completed using reference TRBV19 and TRBJ2-7, is DGGITQSPKYLFRKEGQNVTLSCEQNLNHDAMYWYRQDPGQGLRLIYYSQIVNDFQKGDIAEGYSVSREKKESFPLTVTSAQKNPTAFYLCASSIAPTGYEQYFGPGTRLTVT.

This clone has just one count. This chain uses TRBV3-1 (or the pseudogene TRBV3-2) with TRBJ2-5; a weak D match, TRBD2 (6 bases). Germline CDR1 LGHDT, CDR2 YNNKEL (reference sequence). With 1 base removed from V and 3 bases from J, the gap between germline ends came to 18 bases. CDR3 length: 17 amino acids. CDR3 coding DNA: TGTGCCAGCAGCCAAGCTCTAATCTTTGGCGGGAAAGAGACCCAGTACTTC. Translation: CASSQALIFGGKETQYF.